Listed below are T cell receptor beta chains from one sample, sequenced in a study of T cell repertoires in cytomegalovirus infection. TCRdb used MiXCR to reprocess the reads, holding one entry per CDR3 protein. This sample carries 400,000 or so distinct CDR3 sequences, 31% of them seen once, and the ten largest clones take roughly 13%. The specimen was PBMCs. These receptors were taken from a human donor in good health (CMV status not recorded). Some clones in this sample may be carry-over from other donors' samples. CDR3s include the opening cysteine and the closing phenylalanine or tryptophan. The D gene is left open where the match is weak. Clone size, where shown, is once, few, many, or a class for clones that have expanded.

TRBV4-1	.	.	18	TRBJ2-4	TGCGCCAGCAGACCGCCTGCCTGGCGTGGGGGGTCCAAAAACATTCAGTACTTC	CASRPPAWRGGSKNIQYF
TRBV2	.	.	14	TRBJ2-1	TGTGCCAGCAGTAATTTAGGGGGGTCCAATGAGCAGTTCTTC	CASSNLGGSNEQFF
TRBV7-6	TRBD2	many	18	TRBJ2-1	TGTGCCAGCAGTCCCCGACTAGCGGGGCCCTCATCCTACAATGAGCAGTTCTTC	CASSPRLAGPSSYNEQFF
TRBV4-3	TRBD2	few	16	TRBJ2-1	TGCGCCAGCAGCCAAGATAGCGGGGGGGCTCTCGGTGAGCAGTTCTTC	CASSQDSGGALGEQFF
TRBV12-3/TRBV12-4	.	.	13	TRBJ2-2	TGTGCCAGCAGAGACAGCGGCACCGGGGGGCTGTTTTTT	CASRDSGTGGLFF
TRBV19	.	.	14	TRBJ2-1	TGTGCCAGTAGTATAAGGTGGGCCGACAATGAGCAGTTCTTC	CASSIRWADNEQFF
TRBV4-2	.	.	17	TRBJ1-3	TGTGCCAGCAGCCAAGATGGGGGTGGCACCTCTGGAAACACCATATATTTT	CASSQDGGGTSGNTIYF
TRBV20-1	TRBD2	many	14	TRBJ2-1	TGCAGTGCTAGCAGGCTAGCGGTTTCTTGGGAGCAGTTCTTC	CSASRLAVSWEQFF
TRBV29-1	TRBD2	.	15	TRBJ2-1	TGCAGCGTTGAATTCAACGCGGGGGGAGAGAATGAGCAGTTCTTC	CSVEFNAGGENEQFF
TRBV7-3	TRBD2	many	17	TRBJ2-1	TGTGCCAGCAGCTTAACCGGGACTAGCGGGGGGGCTTATGAGCAGTTCTTC	CASSLTGTSGGAYEQFF
TRBV4-1	.	many	16	TRBJ1-1	TGCGCCAGCAGCCCTGGGCCATCCCCTGTGGGCACTGAAGCTTTCTTT	CASSPGPSPVGTEAFF
TRBV20-1	TRBD2	few	14	TRBJ2-5	TGCAGTGCTGCCCGTGGCGGGGGGTATGAGACCCAGTACTTC	CSAARGGGYETQYF
TRBV19	.	.	14	TRBJ1-4	TGTGCCAGTACCCTGCGGGTCGGCAATGAAAAACTGTTTTTT	CASTLRVGNEKLFF
TRBV7-9	.	.	11	TRBJ2-3	TGTGCCATCCCTCAAGATAGGGCGCGGTATTTT	CAIPQDRARYF
TRBV6-8	.	.	19	TRBJ2-1	TGTGCCAGCAGTTACTCGAAATTCCGACTACTCCAAATTAACAATGAGCAGTTCTTC	CASSYSKFRLLQINNEQFF
TRBV5-1	.	.	13	TRBJ1-1	TGCGCCAGCAGTCGGGGTTCGGGCACTGAAGCTTTCTTT	CASSRGSGTEAFF
TRBV29-1	.	few	12	TRBJ2-7	TGCAGCGTTGAACTAGGCACCTACGAGCAGTACTTC	CSVELGTYEQYF
TRBV19	TRBD1	.	16	TRBJ2-2	TGTGCCAGTAAGGGACAGGGCCTAGCCGGCACCGGGGAGCTGTTTTTT	CASKGQGLAGTGELFF
TRBV15	.	.	13	TRBJ2-3	TGTGCCACCAGCAGAGTTAGCGGAGATACGCAGTATTTT	CATSRVSGDTQYF
TRBV19	TRBD1	.	16	TRBJ2-1	TGTGCCAGTAGTATAGATCTGGACAGGGGTGACAATGAGCAGTTCTTC	CASSIDLDRGDNEQFF
TRBV19	.	few	12	TRBJ2-7	TGTGCCTCAAAGGGGGATTCCTACGAGCAGTACTTC	CASKGDSYEQYF
TRBV24-1	.	.	15	TRBJ2-6	TGTGCCACCAGTGATTGGGGAGCTGGGGCCAACGTCCTGACTTTC	CATSDWGAGANVLTF
TRBV2	.	.	13	TRBJ1-4	TGTGCCAGCGAATCGGGACTTAATGAAAAACTGTTTTTT	CASESGLNEKLFF
TRBV19	TRBD2	.	17	TRBJ2-2	TGTGCCAGTAGTATAGCGGCGGGGGGGCTGGGCACCGGGGAGCTGTTTTTT	CASSIAAGGLGTGELFF
TRBV12-3/TRBV12-4	.	few	15	TRBJ2-7	TGTGCCAGCAGTTGGGGGGGCCAGTTTTCCTACGAGCAGTACTTC	CASSWGGQFSYEQYF
TRBV6-5	.	.	20	TRBJ1-5	TGTGCCAGCAGTCGGTACTCGGCACAGAGTGTAGAGTGGGGGAATCAGCCCCAGCATTTT	CASSRYSAQSVEWGNQPQHF
TRBV20-1	.	.	14	TRBJ2-2	TGCAGTGCTCACGACTATCCGAACACCGGGGAGCTGTTTTTT	CSAHDYPNTGELFF